The rows below give T cell receptor beta chains drawn from one sample of a study of blood T cell repertoires in COVID-19. The protocol was immunoSEQ multiplex PCR, while the TCRdb copy is restricted to in-frame clones and leaves out a portion. The profile shows hundreds of thousands of clones, around 90% of them singletons. The source material was peripheral blood. The origin of the receptors is a man aged 55 to 70 with acute or convalescent COVID-19. CDR3s include the opening cysteine and the closing phenylalanine or tryptophan. A D gene is named only where the DNA matches it firmly. Not all rows give a size; the values are once, few, many and, for expanded clones, a class.

J: TRBJ1-1; V: TRBV21-1; D: NA; size: NA; DNA: TGTGCCAGCAGCAAAGGGGCCCCCCAATACAGCACTGAAGCTTTCTTT; CDR3: CASSKGAPQYSTEAFF
J: TRBJ2-3; V: TRBV12-5; D: NA; size: NA; DNA: TGTGCTAGTGGTTTGCCCTCGTTAGATACGCAGTATTTT; CDR3: CASGLPSLDTQYF
J: TRBJ2-5; V: TRBV10-3; D: NA; size: NA; DNA: TGTGCCATCAGTGGGCGGGGTGGCGAGACCCAGTACTTC; CDR3: CAISGRGGETQYF
J: TRBJ2-3; V: TRBV19; D: NA; size: once; DNA: TGTGCCAGTAGTATGGAGGGGGGGAGCACAGATACGCAGTATTTT; CDR3: CASSMEGGSTDTQYF
J: TRBJ2-2; V: TRBV6-6; D: TRBD2; size: NA; DNA: TGTGCCAGCAGTTACTCCATAGCGGGCACCGGGGAGCTGTTTTTT; CDR3: CASSYSIAGTGELFF
J: TRBJ1-2; V: TRBV28; D: NA; size: few; DNA: TGTGCCACCCGACGTCTGGGGGGGCCTTGGGACACCTTC; CDR3: CATRRLGGPWDTF
J: TRBJ1-1; V: TRBV5-1; D: NA; size: NA; DNA: TGCGCCAGCAGAAAAGAGCAGGGGTACACTGAAGCTTTCTTT; CDR3: CASRKEQGYTEAFF
J: TRBJ2-1; V: TRBV7-8; D: NA; size: NA; DNA: TGTGCCAGCAGCCCCTCCGGAGGGAATGAGCAGTTCTTC; CDR3: CASSPSGGNEQFF
J: TRBJ2-3; V: TRBV5-6; D: TRBD1; size: NA; DNA: TGTGCCAGCAGCTGGGGACAGGGCACAGATACGCAGTATTTT; CDR3: CASSWGQGTDTQYF
J: TRBJ1-2; V: TRBV7-6; D: NA; size: NA; DNA: TGTGCCAGCAGCTTAGCGCGGCCCACCTTAGCTAACTATGGCTACACCTTC; CDR3: CASSLARPTLANYGYTF
J: TRBJ1-2; V: TRBV6-6; D: TRBD1; size: NA; DNA: TGTGCCAGCAGTTATGTTGGGCAGGGGGACTATGGCTACACCTTC; CDR3: CASSYVGQGDYGYTF
J: TRBJ1-2; V: TRBV6-4; D: NA; size: few; DNA: TGTGCCAGCAGAGGAGACAGTCCCCACTATGGCTACACCTTC; CDR3: CASRGDSPHYGYTF
J: TRBJ1-1; V: TRBV27; D: TRBD1; size: few; DNA: TGTGCCAGCAGGTCCGCGGGACAGCCGAACACTGAAGCTTTCTTT; CDR3: CASRSAGQPNTEAFF
J: TRBJ1-4; V: TRBV7-2; D: NA; size: once; DNA: TGTGCCAGCAGCTTAGCGGTGGGGCTTAATGAAAAACTGTTTTTT; CDR3: CASSLAVGLNEKLFF
J: TRBJ1-5; V: TRBV6-4; D: NA; size: NA; DNA: TGTGCCAGCAGTGACTCGCTGGGACAACTAGGTCGGAGCAATCAGCCCCAGCATTTT; CDR3: CASSDSLGQLGRSNQPQHF
J: TRBJ1-2; V: TRBV5-8; D: NA; size: NA; DNA: TGTGCCAGCAGCCCAGGGACTCCGAATGATAGATATGGCTACACCTTC; CDR3: CASSPGTPNDRYGYTF
J: TRBJ2-2; V: TRBV5-1; D: TRBD1; size: NA; DNA: TGCGCCAGCCGCAGGGGGCAAGCCGGGGAGCTGTTTTTT; CDR3: CASRRGQAGELFF
J: TRBJ2-5; V: TRBV2; D: NA; size: NA; DNA: TGTGCCAGCAGTGAAAAAACAGCCCAAGAGACCCAGTACTTC; CDR3: CASSEKTAQETQYF
J: TRBJ2-1; V: TRBV5-1; D: NA; size: NA; DNA: TGCGCCAGCAGCTCTGACAGTTCCGTCTACAATGAGCAGTTCTTC; CDR3: CASSSDSSVYNEQFF
J: TRBJ2-3; V: TRBV27; D: TRBD1; size: NA; DNA: TGTGCCAGCAGTTTATCGAGGGGACAGGGTTCGGATACGCAGTATTTT; CDR3: CASSLSRGQGSDTQYF
J: TRBJ2-7; V: TRBV19; D: NA; size: NA; DNA: TGTGCCAGTAGTCTCTCCCCTTCGGCCTACGAGCAGTACTTC; CDR3: CASSLSPSAYEQYF
J: TRBJ2-2; V: TRBV5-4; D: NA; size: NA; DNA: TGTGCCAGCAGCTTGGCGGGGGTAGGCACCGGGGAGCTGTTTTTT; CDR3: CASSLAGVGTGELFF
J: TRBJ2-3; V: TRBV5-8; D: TRBD2; size: few; DNA: TGTGCCAGCAGCTTGGCGGGACTAGCGGGGGGGCCTTTAGATACGCAGTATTTT; CDR3: CASSLAGLAGGPLDTQYF